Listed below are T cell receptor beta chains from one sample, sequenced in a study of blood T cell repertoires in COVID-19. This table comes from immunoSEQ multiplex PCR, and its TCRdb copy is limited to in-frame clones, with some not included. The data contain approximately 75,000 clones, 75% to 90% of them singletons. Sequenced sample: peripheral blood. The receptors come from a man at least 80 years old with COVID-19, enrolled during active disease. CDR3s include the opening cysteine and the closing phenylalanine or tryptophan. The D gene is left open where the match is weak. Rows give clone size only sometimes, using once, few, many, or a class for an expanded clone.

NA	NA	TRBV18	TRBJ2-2	TGTGCCAGCTCCTCGACGGGACACCTGAACACCGGGGAGCTGTTTTTT	CASSSTGHLNTGELFF
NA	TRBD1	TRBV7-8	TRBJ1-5	TGTGCCAGCAGCCGGGACAGGGGAAAATATCAGCCCCAGCATTTT	CASSRDRGKYQPQHF
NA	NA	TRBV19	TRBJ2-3	TGTGCCAGTAGGGAGTCCACAGATACGCAGTATTTT	CASRESTDTQYF
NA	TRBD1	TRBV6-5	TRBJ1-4	TGTGCCAGCAGTTACTTTACAGGGGGACCGACTGAAAAACTGTTTTTT	CASSYFTGGPTEKLFF
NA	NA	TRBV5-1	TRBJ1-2	TGCGCCAGCAGCTTGGACCAGTATGGCTACACCTTC	CASSLDQYGYTF
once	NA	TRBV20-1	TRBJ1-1	TGCAGTGCTATTGAGGGGAGGAACACTGAAGCTTTCTTT	CSAIEGRNTEAFF
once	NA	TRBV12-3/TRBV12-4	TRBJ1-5	TGTGCCAGCAGTTTAAGCGGGCCCCAGCATTTT	CASSLSGPQHF
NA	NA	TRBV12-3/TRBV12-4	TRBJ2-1	TGTGCCAGCAGCCCCAACAGGGAGCAGTTCTTC	CASSPNREQFF
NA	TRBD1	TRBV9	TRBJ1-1	TGTGCCACCTCGGACAGGGCCCCACAAGAAGCTTTCTTT	CATSDRAPQEAFF
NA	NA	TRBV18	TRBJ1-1	TGTGCCAGCTCAGAAATCGGCAGACAGTTGAACACTGAAGCTTTCTTT	CASSEIGRQLNTEAFF
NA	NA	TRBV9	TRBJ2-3	TGTGCCAGCAGCGTTAGCGAAACAGATACGCAGTATTTT	CASSVSETDTQYF
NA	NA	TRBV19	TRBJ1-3	TGTGCCAGTACCCCTTGGGGGGGCGTCTATGGAAACACCATATATTTT	CASTPWGGVYGNTIYF
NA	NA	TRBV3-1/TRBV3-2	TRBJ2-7	TGTGCCAGCAGCCAACAGAAGTTTAGGACTCTGAGCTCCTACGAGCAGTACTTC	CASSQQKFRTLSSYEQYF
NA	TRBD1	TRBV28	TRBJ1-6	TGTGCCAGCAGTCCCGGGCAGGGGGCAGGAAATTCACCCCTCCACTTT	CASSPGQGAGNSPLHF
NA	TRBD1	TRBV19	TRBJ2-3	TGTGCCAGTACCGATCGAGGACAGGGAACAGATACGCAGTATTTT	CASTDRGQGTDTQYF
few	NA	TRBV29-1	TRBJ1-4	TGCAGCGTTGAGGACTCGGATCCGACTAATGAAAAACTGTTTTTT	CSVEDSDPTNEKLFF
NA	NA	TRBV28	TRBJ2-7	TGTGCCAGCAGCTGGACAACCGGGGGGCAGTACTTC	CASSWTTGGQYF
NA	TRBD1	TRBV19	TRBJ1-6	TGTGCCAGTAGTATCAGGGCAGGGGGGAATTCACCCCTCCACTTT	CASSIRAGGNSPLHF
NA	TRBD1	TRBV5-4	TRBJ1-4	TGTGCCAGCAGCGTCGGCTCAAACAGGGGGAGGGGTGAAAAACTGTTTTTT	CASSVGSNRGRGEKLFF
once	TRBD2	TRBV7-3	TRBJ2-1	TGTGCCAGCAGCTTTTCTGGGACTAGCGGGGGGGCCAATGAGCAGTTCTTC	CASSFSGTSGGANEQFF
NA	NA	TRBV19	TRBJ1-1	TGTGCCAGTAGTATAGACGCAGGCCGGGGGGGGGCTTTCTTT	CASSIDAGRGGAFF
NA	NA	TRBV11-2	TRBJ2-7	TGTGCCAGCAGCTTAGATTCAACAGGGACCTACGAGCAGTACTTC	CASSLDSTGTYEQYF
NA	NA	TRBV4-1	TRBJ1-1	TGCGCCAGCAGCCAGGGGGGGCATTTGAACACTGAAGCTTTCTTT	CASSQGGHLNTEAFF
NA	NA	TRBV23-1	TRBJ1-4	TGCGCCAGCAGTCAGTTGACAGCGAAGGGAGAAAAACTGTTTTTT	CASSQLTAKGEKLFF
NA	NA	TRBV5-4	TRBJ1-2	TGTGCCAGCAGCTTGGCGGGATCTCAACTATATGGCTACACCTTC	CASSLAGSQLYGYTF
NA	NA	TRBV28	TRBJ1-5	TGTGCCAGCAGCCCCTCAGGGCCCGGTGTAGGTCAGCCCCAGCATTTT	CASSPSGPGVGQPQHF
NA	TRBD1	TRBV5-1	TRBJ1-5	TGCGCCAGCAGCTTGGGACAGGGAGGCAATCAGCCCCAGCATTTT	CASSLGQGGNQPQHF
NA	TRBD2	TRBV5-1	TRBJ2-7	TGCGCCAGCGGGGGGACTAGCGGGTCCTACGAGCAGTACTTC	CASGGTSGSYEQYF
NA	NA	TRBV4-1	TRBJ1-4	TGCGCCAGCAGCCAGGGCGGGTTCGATGAAAAACTGTTTTTT	CASSQGGFDEKLFF
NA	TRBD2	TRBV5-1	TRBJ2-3	TGCGCCAGCAGCTCACGGACTAGCGGGACCTACACAGATACGCAGTATTTT	CASSSRTSGTYTDTQYF
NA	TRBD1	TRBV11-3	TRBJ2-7	TGTGCCAGCAGTCGGACAGGATCCTACGAGCAGTACTTC	CASSRTGSYEQYF
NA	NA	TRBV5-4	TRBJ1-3	TGTGCCAGCAGCTTGGACAGCCTTCAGGGCATATATTTT	CASSLDSLQGIYF
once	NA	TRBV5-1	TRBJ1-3	TGCGCCAGCAGCTTGGGTTTGGCAGTTGGAAACACCATATATTTT	CASSLGLAVGNTIYF
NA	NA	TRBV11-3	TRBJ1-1	TGTGCCAGCAGCTTAGCGGGGGTATTCTCCCGGCACACTGAAGCTTTCTTT	CASSLAGVFSRHTEAFF
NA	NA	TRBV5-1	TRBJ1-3	TGCGCCAGCAGCTTGAATTACGGCAGGGCGGCTGGAAACACCATATATTTT	CASSLNYGRAAGNTIYF
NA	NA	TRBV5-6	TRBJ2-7	TGTGCCAGCAGCCTGGACGGACAGACACTCTACGAGCAGTACTTC	CASSLDGQTLYEQYF
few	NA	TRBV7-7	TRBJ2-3	TGTGCCAGCAGCCCCCGTGGGACAATCACAGATACGCAGTATTTT	CASSPRGTITDTQYF
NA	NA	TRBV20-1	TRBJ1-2	TGCAGTGCTAGTCCTGACATCAACTATGGCTACACCTTC	CSASPDINYGYTF
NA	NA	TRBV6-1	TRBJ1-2	TGTGCCAGCAGTGAAGCGTCCGGAGGGTTCGGCTACACCTTC	CASSEASGGFGYTF
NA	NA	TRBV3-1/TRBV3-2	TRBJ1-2	TGTGCCAGCAGCCCAGCGGGGGAGTATGGCTACACCTTC	CASSPAGEYGYTF
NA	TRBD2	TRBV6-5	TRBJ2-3	TGTGCCAGCAGCCCCGGCGGGGGGCTAGGAGGTACGCAGTATTTT	CASSPGGGLGGTQYF
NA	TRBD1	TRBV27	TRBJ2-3	TGTGCCAGCAGCCGTCGAAGGGGGCAAGTAGATACGCAGTATTTT	CASSRRRGQVDTQYF
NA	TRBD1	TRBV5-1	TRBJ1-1	TGCGCCAGCAGCTTGGAAGGGACAGTGAACACTGAAGCTTTCTTT	CASSLEGTVNTEAFF